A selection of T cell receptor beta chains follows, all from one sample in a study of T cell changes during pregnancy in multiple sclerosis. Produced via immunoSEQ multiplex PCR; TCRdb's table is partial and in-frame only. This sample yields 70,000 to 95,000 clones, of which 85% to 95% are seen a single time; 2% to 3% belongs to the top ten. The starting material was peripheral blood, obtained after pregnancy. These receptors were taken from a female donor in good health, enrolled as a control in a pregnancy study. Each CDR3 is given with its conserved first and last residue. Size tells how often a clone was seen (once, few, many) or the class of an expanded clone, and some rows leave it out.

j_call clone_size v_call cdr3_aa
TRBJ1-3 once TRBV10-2 CATGFSSSGNTIYF
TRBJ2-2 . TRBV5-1 CASSQPGLLNTGELFF
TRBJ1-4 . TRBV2 CASRVMGALLFF
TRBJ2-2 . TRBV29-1 CSVRDRGNGELFF
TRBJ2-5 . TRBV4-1 CASSQEAGGRPTQYF
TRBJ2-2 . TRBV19 CATHPEVGGSTGELFF
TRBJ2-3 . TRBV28 CASSLPSTQYF
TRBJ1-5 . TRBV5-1 CASSLADRGLVQPQHF
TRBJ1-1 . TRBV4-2 CASSRQTLGAVNTEAFF
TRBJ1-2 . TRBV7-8 CASSLERGSYGYTF
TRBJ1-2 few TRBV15 CATSEAGYGYTF
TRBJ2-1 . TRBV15 CATSRARGAGDNEQFF
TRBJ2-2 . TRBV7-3 CASSLGGSTGELFF
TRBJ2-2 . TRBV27 CASSLSFGLAGGPAGELFF
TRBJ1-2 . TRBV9 CASSVDSTNYGYTF
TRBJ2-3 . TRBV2 CASSPMWLEGDTQYF
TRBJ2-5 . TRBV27 CASSSRGGTSGRPQETQYF
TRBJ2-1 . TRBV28 CASSSGQGRYYNEQFF
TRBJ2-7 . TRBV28 CASTGSPLDSYEQYF
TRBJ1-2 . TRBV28 CASSVFGWGQDYGYTF
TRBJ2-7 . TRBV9 CASSVDAWSSYEQYF
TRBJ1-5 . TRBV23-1 CASSQDRGRQPQHF